By proportion, the clone carrying this T cell receptor beta chain is medium-sized. As yet, its antigen is unknown. The data derive from a study of spatial heterogeneity in lung cancer. Study conclusions and caveats: Tumoral mutation counts were tracked by counts of expanded intratumoral alpha and beta TCRs.

Time point: sample taken at primary tumor resection. The CDR3 contains 14 residues. The ends were cut back, 8 bases at V and 2 bases at J, with 16 bases in the middle. Germline V CDR1 and CDR2: MDHEN, SYDVKM. TCRdb re-called the 5' RACE reads with MiXCR, one entry per CDR3 protein. The table has about 4,900 distinct CDR3 sequences, roughly 31% seen once; the top ten hold approximately 14%. The specimen was lung tumor tissue, collected at surgery. The chain joins TRBV28 to TRBJ2-7, with D possibly being TRBD2 (6 bases). This TCR derives from a male donor with early-stage non-small cell lung cancer. In DNA form, the CDR3 reads TGTGCCAGCGGGCAGGCGGGGCCCCCCTACGAGCAGTACTTC. This encodes CASGQAGPPYEQYF.